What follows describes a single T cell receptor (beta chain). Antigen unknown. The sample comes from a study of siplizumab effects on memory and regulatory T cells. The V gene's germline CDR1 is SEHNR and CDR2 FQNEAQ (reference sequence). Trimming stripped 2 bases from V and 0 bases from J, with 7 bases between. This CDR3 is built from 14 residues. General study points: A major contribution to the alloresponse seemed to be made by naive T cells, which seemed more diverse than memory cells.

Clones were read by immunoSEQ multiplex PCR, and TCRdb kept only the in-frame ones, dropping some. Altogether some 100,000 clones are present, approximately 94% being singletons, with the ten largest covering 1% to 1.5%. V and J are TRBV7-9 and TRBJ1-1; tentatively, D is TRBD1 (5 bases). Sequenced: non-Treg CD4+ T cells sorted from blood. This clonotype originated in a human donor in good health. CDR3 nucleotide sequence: TGTGCCAGCAGCTTATGGGGCATGAACACTGAAGCTTTCTTT. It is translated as CASSLWGMNTEAFF.